This is a list of T cell receptor beta chains from one sample in a study of cytomegalovirus exposure and HLA in healthy donors. Profiling relied on immunoSEQ multiplex PCR, and the TCRdb table lists in-frame clones only, not all of them. The sample holds approximately 91,000 clones, around nine tenths seen once. The sample was PBMCs. These receptor sequences come from a man aged 25 to 40 in good health and CMV-seropositive. CDR3s include the opening cysteine and the closing phenylalanine or tryptophan. The D gene is left open where the match is weak. Size tells how often a clone was seen (once, few, many) or the class of an expanded clone, and some rows leave it out.

TRBV7-2,-,TRBJ2-2,once,CASSLQFFPTGELFF,TGTGCCAGCAGCTTACAGTTCTTCCCGACCGGGGAGCTGTTTTTT
TRBV7-9,-,TRBJ1-1,-,CASSPGGGLSSEDFF,TGTGCCAGCAGCCCCGGGGGGGGGCTTTCTTCTGAAGATTTCTTT
TRBV6-1,-,TRBJ2-3,-,CASRAGIGTDTQYF,TGTGCCAGCAGAGCCGGGATCGGCACAGATACGCAGTATTTT
TRBV13,-,TRBJ2-1,-,CASSLEGLSYNEQFF,TGTGCCAGCAGCTTAGAGGGGTTATCCTACAATGAGCAGTTCTTC
TRBV18,TRBD1,TRBJ1-2,-,CASSPSRDRVPYGYTF,TGTGCCAGCTCACCGAGCCGGGACAGGGTGCCCTATGGCTACACCTTC
TRBV6-1,TRBD1,TRBJ2-1,-,CASSDRAGGYNEQFF,TGTGCCAGCAGTGATAGGGCAGGGGGCTACAATGAGCAGTTCTTC
TRBV27,TRBD2,TRBJ2-2,once,CASSLSKTSGLTGELFF,TGTGCCAGCAGTTTATCGAAGACTAGCGGTCTAACCGGGGAGCTGTTTTTT
TRBV6-5,TRBD1,TRBJ2-7,-,CASSSQTGAEQYF,TGTGCCAGCAGTTCTCAGACAGGGGCCGAGCAGTACTTC
TRBV9,-,TRBJ2-2,-,CASSVDGPGDTGELFF,TGTGCCAGCAGCGTGGACGGTCCAGGGGACACCGGGGAGCTGTTTTTT
TRBV5-1,TRBD1,TRBJ2-7,-,CASRGLDRSSYEQYF,TGCGCCAGCAGGGGCCTGGACAGGAGCTCCTACGAGCAGTACTTC
TRBV2,TRBD1,TRBJ1-4,-,CATTGGGGKLFF,TGTGCCACCACAGGGGGCGGCGGAAAACTGTTTTTT
TRBV18,-,TRBJ2-3,-,CASSISGVTDTQYF,TGTGCCAGCTCAATTAGCGGAGTCACAGATACGCAGTATTTT
TRBV14,TRBD1,TRBJ2-1,-,CASSRGQGSSYNEQFF,TGTGCCAGCAGCCGCGGACAGGGGAGCTCCTACAATGAGCAGTTCTTC
TRBV27,-,TRBJ1-5,-,CASSLRGAQPQHF,TGTGCCAGCAGTTTACGGGGGGCTCAGCCCCAGCATTTT
TRBV5-1,-,TRBJ1-5,few,CASSLRGDQPQHF,TGCGCCAGCAGCTTAAGGGGTGATCAGCCCCAGCATTTT
TRBV19,-,TRBJ2-7,-,CASSPRGGRRYEQYF,TGTGCCAGTAGTCCTAGGGGAGGCCGACGGTACGAGCAGTACTTC
TRBV7-9,-,TRBJ2-1,-,CASSLYDSYNEQFF,TGTGCCAGCAGCTTATACGACAGCTACAATGAGCAGTTCTTC
TRBV4-1,-,TRBJ2-1,-,CASSQDRDRFNNEQFF,TGCGCCAGCAGCCAAGATCGAGACAGATTTAACAATGAGCAGTTCTTC
TRBV6-1,-,TRBJ1-5,once,CASSERTGNQPQHF,TGTGCCAGCAGTGAAAGGACAGGCAATCAGCCCCAGCATTTT
TRBV6-1,TRBD2,TRBJ2-5,-,CASSEGAGGQEAQYF,TGTGCCAGCAGTGAAGGGGCGGGAGGCCAAGAGGCCCAGTACTTC
TRBV7-2,-,TRBJ2-7,-,CASSLGVSSSGAYEQYF,TGTGCCAGCAGCTTAGGGGTTTCCTCATCGGGGGCCTACGAGCAGTACTTC
TRBV10-3,TRBD1,TRBJ2-5,-,CAINTGGRETQYF,TGTGCCATCAATACAGGGGGCAGGGAGACCCAGTACTTC
TRBV9,-,TRBJ2-2,-,CASSVEYGELFF,TGTGCCAGCAGCGTAGAATACGGGGAGCTGTTTTTT
TRBV19,-,TRBJ2-7,-,CASSIPGKYEQYF,TGTGCCAGTAGTATACCGGGGAAATACGAGCAGTACTTC
TRBV10-3,-,TRBJ2-2,-,CAISPRSGTNTGELFF,TGTGCCATCAGCCCCCGTAGCGGAACCAACACCGGGGAGCTGTTTTTT
TRBV6-1,-,TRBJ1-2,few,CASTWGGSGNYGYTF,TGTGCCAGCACTTGGGGAGGGAGCGGTAACTATGGCTACACCTTC
TRBV7-9,-,TRBJ2-7,few,CASSPYSEQYF,TGTGCCAGCAGCCCTTACAGCGAGCAGTACTTC
TRBV19,-,TRBJ1-1,-,CASSMVTDFNTEAFF,TGTGCCAGTAGTATGGTGACAGACTTTAACACTGAAGCTTTCTTT
TRBV7-7,TRBD1,TRBJ2-3,-,CASSLGTGHTDTQYF,TGTGCTAGCAGCTTAGGGACAGGGCACACAGATACGCAGTATTTT
TRBV9,-,TRBJ2-3,-,CASSVAGSTDTQYF,TGTGCCAGCAGCGTAGCGGGAAGCACAGATACGCAGTATTTT
TRBV19,TRBD1,TRBJ1-2,-,CASSITGGTNYGYTF,TGTGCCAGTAGTATAACAGGGGGTACGAACTATGGCTACACCTTC